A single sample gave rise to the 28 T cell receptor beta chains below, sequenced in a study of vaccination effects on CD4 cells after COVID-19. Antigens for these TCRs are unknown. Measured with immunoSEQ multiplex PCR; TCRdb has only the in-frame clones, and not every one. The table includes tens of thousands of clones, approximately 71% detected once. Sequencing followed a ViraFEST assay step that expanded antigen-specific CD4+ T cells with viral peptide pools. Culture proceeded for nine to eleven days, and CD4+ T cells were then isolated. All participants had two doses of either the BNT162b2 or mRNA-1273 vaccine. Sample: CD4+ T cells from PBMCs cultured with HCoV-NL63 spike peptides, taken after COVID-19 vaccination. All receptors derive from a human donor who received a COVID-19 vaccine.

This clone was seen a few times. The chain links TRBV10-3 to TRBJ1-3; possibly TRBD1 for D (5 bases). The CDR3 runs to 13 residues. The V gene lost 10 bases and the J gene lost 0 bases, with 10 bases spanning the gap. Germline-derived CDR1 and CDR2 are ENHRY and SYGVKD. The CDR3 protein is CATEGDSGNTIYF. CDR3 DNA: TGTGCCACCGAAGGGGACTCTGGAAACACCATATATTTT.

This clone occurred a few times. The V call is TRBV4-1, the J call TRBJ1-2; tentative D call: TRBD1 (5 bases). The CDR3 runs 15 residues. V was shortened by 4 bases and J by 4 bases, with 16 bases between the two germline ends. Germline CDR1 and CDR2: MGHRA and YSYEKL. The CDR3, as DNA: TGCGCCAGCAGCCGAATCAGTCGGGACCTCTATGGCTACACCTTC. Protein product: CASSRISRDLYGYTF.

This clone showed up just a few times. The CDR3 is CASRRSYNSPLHF. CDR3 nucleotide sequence: TGTGCCAGTAGGCGGAGCTATAATTCACCCCTCCACTTT. The chain uses TRBV19 and TRBJ1-6; D remains unclear. V was shortened by 6 bases and J by 3 bases, with 6 bases between the two germline ends. Germline loops: CDR1 LNHDA, CDR2 SQIVND (reference sequence). The CDR3 has 13 amino acids.

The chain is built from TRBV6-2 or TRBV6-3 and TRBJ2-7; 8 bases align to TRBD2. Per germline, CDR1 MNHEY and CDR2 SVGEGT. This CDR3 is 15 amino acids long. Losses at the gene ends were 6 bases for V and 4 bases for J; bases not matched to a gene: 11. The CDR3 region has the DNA TGTGCCAGCAGCACCGAGCGGGAGACTCGGTACGAGCAGTACTTC. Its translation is CASSTERETRYEQYF.

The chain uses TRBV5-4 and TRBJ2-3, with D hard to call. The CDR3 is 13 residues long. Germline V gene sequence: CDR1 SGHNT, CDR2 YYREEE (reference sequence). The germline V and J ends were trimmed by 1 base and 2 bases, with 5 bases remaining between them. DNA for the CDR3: TGTGCCAGCAGCTTGAATCCCACAGATACGCAGTATTTT. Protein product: CASSLNPTDTQYF. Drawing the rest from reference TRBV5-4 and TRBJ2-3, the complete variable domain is ETGVTQSPTHLIKTRGQQVTLRCSSQSGHNTVSWYQQALGQGPQFIFQYYREEENGRGNFPPRFSGLQFPNYSSELNVNALELDDSALYLCASSLNPTDTQYFGPGTRLTVL.

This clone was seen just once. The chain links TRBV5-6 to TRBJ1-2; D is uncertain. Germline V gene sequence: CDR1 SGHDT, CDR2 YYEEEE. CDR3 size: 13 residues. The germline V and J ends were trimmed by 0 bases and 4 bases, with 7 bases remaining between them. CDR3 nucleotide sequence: TGTGCCAGCAGCTTGGAGGGTAGCTATGGCTACACCTTC. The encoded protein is CASSLEGSYGYTF.

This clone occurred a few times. The CDR3 loop is CASSPSSGANVLTF. DNA for the CDR3: TGTGCCAGCAGTCCGAGCTCTGGGGCCAACGTCCTGACTTTC. The chain uses TRBV2 and TRBJ2-6; D ambiguous. Trimming cost V 5 bases and J 0 bases, with 5 bases left between them. The CDR3 consists of 14 residues. Germline V gene sequence: CDR1 SNHLY, CDR2 FYNNEI.

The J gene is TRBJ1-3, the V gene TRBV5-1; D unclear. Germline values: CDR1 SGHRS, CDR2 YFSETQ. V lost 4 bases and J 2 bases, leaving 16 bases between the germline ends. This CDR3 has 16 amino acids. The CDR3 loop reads CASSPGPTRAGNTIYF. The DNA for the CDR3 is TGCGCCAGCAGCCCCGGGCCCACCCGGGCTGGAAACACCATATATTTT.

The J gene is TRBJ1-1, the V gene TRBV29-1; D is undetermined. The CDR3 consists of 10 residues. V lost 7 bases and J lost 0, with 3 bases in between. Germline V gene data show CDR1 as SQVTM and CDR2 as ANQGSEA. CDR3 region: CSAMNTEAFF. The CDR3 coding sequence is TGCAGCGCCATGAACACTGAAGCTTTCTTT.

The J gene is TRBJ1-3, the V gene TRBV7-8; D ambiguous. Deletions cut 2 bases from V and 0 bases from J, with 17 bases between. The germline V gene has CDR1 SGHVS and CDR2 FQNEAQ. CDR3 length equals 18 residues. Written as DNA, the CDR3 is TGTGCCAGCAGCTTACGTCCGTTGGCGCTGACCTCTGGAAACACCATATATTTT. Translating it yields CASSLRPLALTSGNTIYF.

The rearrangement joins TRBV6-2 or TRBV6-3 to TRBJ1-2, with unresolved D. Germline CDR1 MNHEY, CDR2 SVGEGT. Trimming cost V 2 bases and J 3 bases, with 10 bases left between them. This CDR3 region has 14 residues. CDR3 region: CASSYEGIYYGYTF. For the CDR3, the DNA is TGTGCCAGCAGTTACGAAGGGATTTACTATGGCTACACCTTC.

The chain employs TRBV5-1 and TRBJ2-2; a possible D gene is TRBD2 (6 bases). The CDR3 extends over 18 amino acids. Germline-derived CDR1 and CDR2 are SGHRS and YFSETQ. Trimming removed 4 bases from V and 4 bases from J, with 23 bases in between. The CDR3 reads CASSHRSFGGLSTGELFF. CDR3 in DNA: TGCGCCAGCAGCCACCGATCTTTTGGAGGGCTAAGCACCGGGGAGCTGTTTTTT.

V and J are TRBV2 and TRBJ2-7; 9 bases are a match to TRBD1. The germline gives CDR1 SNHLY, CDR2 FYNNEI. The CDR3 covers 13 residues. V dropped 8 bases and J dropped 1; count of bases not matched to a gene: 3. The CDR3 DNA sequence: TGTGCCAGCGGGGGACAGGGATCCTACGAGCAGTACTTC. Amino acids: CASGGQGSYEQYF. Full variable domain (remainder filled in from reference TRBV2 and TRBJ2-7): EPEVTQTPSHQVTQMGQEVILRCVPISNHLYFYWYRQILGQKVEFLVSFYNNEISEKSEIFDDQFSVERPDGSNFTLKIRSTKLEDSAMYFCASGGQGSYEQYFGPGTRLTVT.

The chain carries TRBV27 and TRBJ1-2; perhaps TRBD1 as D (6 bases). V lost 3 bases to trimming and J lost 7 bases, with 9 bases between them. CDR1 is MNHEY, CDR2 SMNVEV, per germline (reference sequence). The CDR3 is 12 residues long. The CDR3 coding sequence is TGTGCCAGCAGTTTGGAGGGGGTTGGCTACACCTTC. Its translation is CASSLEGVGYTF.

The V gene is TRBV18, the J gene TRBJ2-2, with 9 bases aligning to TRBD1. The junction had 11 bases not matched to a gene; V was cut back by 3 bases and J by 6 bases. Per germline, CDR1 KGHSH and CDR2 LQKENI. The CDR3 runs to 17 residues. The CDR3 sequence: CASSPAPGTGLSGELFF. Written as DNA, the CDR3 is TGTGCCAGCTCACCGGCGCCCGGGACAGGGTTATCCGGGGAGCTGTTTTTT.

The chain's CDR3 is CAWNRQGRTPLHF. The DNA of the CDR3 is TGTGCCTGGAATCGACAGGGGAGGACACCCCTCCACTTT. The chain employs TRBV30 and TRBJ1-6; 8 nucleotides agree with TRBD1. The CDR3 totals 13 residues. With V trimmed by 4 bases and J by 11 bases, 7 bases remained unmatched. Germline CDR1 is GTSNPN and CDR2 is SVGIG (reference sequence).

Here the CDR3 reads CASSLGGTDSYSGANVLTF. The DNA for the CDR3 is TGTGCCAGCAGCTTAGGGGGAACCGACAGTTACTCTGGGGCCAACGTCCTGACTTTC. The chain is built from TRBV7-9 and TRBJ2-6, with TRBD1 as a possible D gene (5 bases). Per the germline V gene, CDR1 is SEHNR and CDR2 is FQNEAQ (reference sequence). The CDR3 extends over 19 amino acids. Trimming cost V 1 base and J 0 bases, with 16 bases left between them.

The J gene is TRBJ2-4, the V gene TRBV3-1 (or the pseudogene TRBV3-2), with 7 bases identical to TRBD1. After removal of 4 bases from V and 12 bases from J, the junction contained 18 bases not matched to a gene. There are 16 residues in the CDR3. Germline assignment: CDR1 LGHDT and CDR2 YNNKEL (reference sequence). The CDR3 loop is CASSPRSGRGRQGQYF. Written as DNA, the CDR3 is TGTGCCAGCAGCCCCCGGAGCGGAAGGGGGCGCCAAGGTCAGTACTTC.

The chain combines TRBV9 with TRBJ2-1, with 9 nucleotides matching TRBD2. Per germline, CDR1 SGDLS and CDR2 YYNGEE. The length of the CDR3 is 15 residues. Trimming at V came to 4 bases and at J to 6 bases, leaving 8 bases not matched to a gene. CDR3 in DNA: TGTGCCAGCAGCAAATCCGGGACTAGCAGCAATGAGCAGTTCTTC. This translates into CASSKSGTSSNEQFF.

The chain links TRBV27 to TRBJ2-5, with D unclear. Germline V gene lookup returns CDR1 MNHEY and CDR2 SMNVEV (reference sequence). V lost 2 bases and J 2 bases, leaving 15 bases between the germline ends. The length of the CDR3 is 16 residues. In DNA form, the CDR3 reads TGTGCCAGCAGTTTAGTCCAAGCCCGTGGTCAAGAGACCCAGTACTTC. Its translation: CASSLVQARGQETQYF.

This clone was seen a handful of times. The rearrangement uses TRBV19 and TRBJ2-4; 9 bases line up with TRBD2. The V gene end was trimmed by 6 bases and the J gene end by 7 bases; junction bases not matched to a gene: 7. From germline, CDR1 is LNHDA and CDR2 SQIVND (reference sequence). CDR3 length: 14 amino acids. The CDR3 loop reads CASRRASGTNIQYF. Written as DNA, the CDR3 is TGTGCCAGTAGGAGGGCTAGCGGGACTAACATTCAGTACTTC.

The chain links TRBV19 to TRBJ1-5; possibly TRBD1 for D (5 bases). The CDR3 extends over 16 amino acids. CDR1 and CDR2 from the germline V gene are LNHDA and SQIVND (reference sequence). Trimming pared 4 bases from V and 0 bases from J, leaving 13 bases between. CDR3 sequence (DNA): TGTGCCAGTAGTAAACACCGGGACTTTAGCAATCAGCCCCAGCATTTT. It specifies CASSKHRDFSNQPQHF.

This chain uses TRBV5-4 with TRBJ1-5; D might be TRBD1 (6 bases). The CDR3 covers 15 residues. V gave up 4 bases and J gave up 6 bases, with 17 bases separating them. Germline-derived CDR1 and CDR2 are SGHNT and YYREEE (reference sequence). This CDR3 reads CASSPDPGAFQPQHF. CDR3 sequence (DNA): TGTGCCAGCAGCCCGGATCCAGGGGCGTTTCAGCCCCAGCATTTT. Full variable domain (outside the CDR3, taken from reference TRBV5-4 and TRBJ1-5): ETGVTQSPTHLIKTRGQQVTLRCSSQSGHNTVSWYQQALGQGPQFIFQYYREEENGRGNFPPRFSGLQFPNYSSELNVNALELDDSALYLCASSPDPGAFQPQHFGDGTRLSIL.

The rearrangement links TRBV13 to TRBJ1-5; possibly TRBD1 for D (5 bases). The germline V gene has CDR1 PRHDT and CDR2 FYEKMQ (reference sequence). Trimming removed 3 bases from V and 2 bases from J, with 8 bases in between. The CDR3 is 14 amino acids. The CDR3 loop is CASSLGQGNQPQHF. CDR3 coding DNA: TGTGCCAGCAGCTTGGGGCAGGGCAATCAGCCCCAGCATTTT.

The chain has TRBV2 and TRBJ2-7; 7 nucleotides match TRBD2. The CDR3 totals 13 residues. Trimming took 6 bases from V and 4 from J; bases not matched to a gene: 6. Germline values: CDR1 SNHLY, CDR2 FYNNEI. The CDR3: CASRTTSPYEQYF. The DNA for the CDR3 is TGTGCCAGCAGGACGACTAGCCCTTACGAGCAGTACTTC.

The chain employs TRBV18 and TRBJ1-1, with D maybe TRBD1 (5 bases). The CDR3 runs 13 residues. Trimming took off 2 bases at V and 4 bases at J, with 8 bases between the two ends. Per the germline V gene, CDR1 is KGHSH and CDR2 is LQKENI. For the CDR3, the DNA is TGTGCCAGCTCACCAGTCGGGGGCACTGAAGCTTTCTTT. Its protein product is CASSPVGGTEAFF.

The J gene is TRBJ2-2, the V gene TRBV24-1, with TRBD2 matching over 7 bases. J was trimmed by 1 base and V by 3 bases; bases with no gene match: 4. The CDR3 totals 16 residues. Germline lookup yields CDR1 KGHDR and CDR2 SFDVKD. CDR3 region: CATSDPASGNTGELFF. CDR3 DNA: TGTGCCACCAGTGATCCGGCTAGCGGGAACACCGGGGAGCTGTTTTTT.

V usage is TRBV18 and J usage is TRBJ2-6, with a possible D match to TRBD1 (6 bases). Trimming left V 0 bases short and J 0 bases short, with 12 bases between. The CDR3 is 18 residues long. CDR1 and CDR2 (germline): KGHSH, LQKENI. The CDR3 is CASSPPTGPYSGANVLTF. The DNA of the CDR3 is TGTGCCAGCTCACCACCGACAGGCCCATACTCTGGGGCCAACGTCCTGACTTTC.